This T cell receptor (beta chain) was recovered during a study of cytomegalovirus exposure and HLA in healthy donors. General study points: Most TCRs appeared rarely, but some public TCRs recurred in many donors. High sensitivity and specificity were reportedly achieved when the classifier diagnosed cytomegalovirus status.

The ends lost 1 base at V and 7 bases at J; junction bases unmatched: 8. This CDR3 is 15 amino acids long. Germline values: CDR1 SGDLS, CDR2 YYNGEE. The data were produced by immunoSEQ multiplex PCR, yet TCRdb's version contains in-frame clones alone and is incomplete. The repertoire holds under 50,000 clones, over 85% seen once, with roughly 7.1% in the top ten. Turning to this clone: Its specificity is unknown.

Input material: PBMCs. The source of this sequence is a woman under 30 in good health and CMV-seropositive. The chain links TRBV9 to TRBJ1-5, with 7 bases that match TRBD1. CDR3 coding DNA: TGTGCCAGCAGCGTAAAAGGGGGCGCAGGGCAGCCCCAGCATTTT. Its protein is CASSVKGGAGQPQHF.